The clone carrying this T cell receptor beta chain was observed at least ten times. Each person with ophthalmopathy scored at least 3 on the Clinical Activity Score, reached NOSPECS grade 4 or higher, and had been ill under 3 months. The data are from a study of T cells in Graves' hyperthyroidism and ophthalmopathy. RNA transcripts provided the source from which TCR beta CDR3 regions were amplified. An initial round of RT-PCR targeting the TCR CDR3 relied on the HTBI primer set. TCRdb independently ran MiXCR on the multiplex PCR reads; one entry per CDR3 protein. The sample lists about 500,000 distinct CDR3 sequences, roughly 17% seen once, with around 17% in the top ten. CDR3 length: 15 residues. The germline CDR1 and CDR2 sequences are SGHKS and YYEKEE (reference sequence). V lost 2 bases and J lost 3; bases outside the gene matches: 6.

The V call is TRBV5-5, the J call TRBJ2-7; 9 nucleotides agree with TRBD2. The receptor comes from a woman under 30 with Graves' ophthalmopathy. The specimen sequenced was blood. CDR3 protein: CASSFSGGLFYEQYF. Here the CDR3 DNA reads TGTGCCAGCAGCTTCAGCGGGGGGCTATTCTACGAGCAGTACTTC.